This T cell receptor beta chain was sequenced during a study of T cell responses to AZD1222 COVID-19 vaccine. Overall study results and limits: At baseline, just five to seven AZD1222 recipients tested seropositive. Unmutated variant regions are reportedly the target of nearly half of TCRs that are spike-specific.

Clones were read by immunoSEQ multiplex PCR, and TCRdb kept only the in-frame ones, dropping some. This table holds about 110,000 clones, 87% found once. It was second doses at about 4 or about 12 weeks that were pooled. Germline values: CDR1 LGHDT, CDR2 YNNKEL (reference sequence). The CDR3 extends over 16 amino acids. Germline trimming cut 1 base from V and 4 bases from J; bases unmatched to any gene: 3. A word on this clone: What it binds is unknown.

The specimen was peripheral blood, collected 28 days after the second AZD1222 dose. The rearrangement joins TRBV3-1 (or the pseudogene TRBV3-2) to TRBJ2-2, with TRBD1 matching 10 bases. The receptor's source is an adult who received the AZD1222 COVID-19 vaccine. The CDR3 DNA reads as TGTGCCAGCAGCCAAGGACAGGGGGCTTTCACCGGGGAGCTGTTTTTT. It is translated as CASSQGQGAFTGELFF.